The 14 T cell receptor beta chains in this list originate from one sample, sequenced in a study of naive and memory T cell subsets. Ligated cDNA underwent four rounds of PCR with nested alpha and beta constant region primers and SP2. Via MiXCR, TCRdb re-called the UMI-ligation and nested PCR reads, giving one row per CDR3 protein. This table has tens of thousands of distinct CDR3 sequences, around 10% appearing once. Sample treatment: skin biopsy from PPD injection site in Mantoux-positive individual. An oligonucleotide containing a UMI was ligated to the 3' end of TCR cDNA. The starting material was skin, obtained from a tuberculin skin test site. Source of these receptors: an adult in good health.

The sample holds many counts of this clonotype. The chain joins TRBV29-1 to TRBJ2-1; possible D gene TRBD2, 5 bases. Trimming shortened V by 2 bases and J by 3 bases, and 17 bases separated the two germline ends. Germline V lookup: CDR1 SQVTM, CDR2 ANQGSEA. This CDR3 has 16 residues. The CDR3 DNA follows: TGCAGCGTTGAATTCGTAGGCGGGTTGATCTACAATGAGCAGTTCTTC. It codes for CSVEFVGGLIYNEQFF.

V is TRBV15 and J is TRBJ1-2, with TRBD1 matching 7 bases. The V gene's germline CDR1 is LNHNV and CDR2 YYDKDF (reference sequence). The CDR3 loop spans 15 amino acids. V was clipped by 2 bases and J by 2 bases; unmatched bases: 5. For the CDR3, the DNA is TGTGCCACCAGCAGAAACAGGGGTCTCAACTATGGCTACACCTTC. It yields the protein CATSRNRGLNYGYTF.

This clonotype was observed many times. This chain uses TRBV6-5 with TRBJ2-7, with D possibly being TRBD1 or TRBD2 (6 bases each). Trimming stripped 7 bases from V and 3 bases from J, with 19 bases between. This CDR3 has 15 amino acids. CDR1 MNHEY and CDR2 SVGAGI come from the germline V gene. The CDR3 region has the DNA TGTGCCAGCACTCAAATAGGAGGGGGGATCTACGAGCAGTACTTC. Encoded protein: CASTQIGGGIYEQYF.

Only a few counts were recorded for this clonotype. The V gene is TRBV7-9, the J gene TRBJ2-2; D is uncertain. Trimming shortened V by 5 bases and J by 0 bases, and 13 bases separated the two germline ends. CDR3 length equals 16 residues. From germline, CDR1 is SEHNR and CDR2 FQNEAQ (reference sequence). The CDR3 DNA follows: TGTGCCAGCAGCCGGGTGGGTACAACGAACACCGGGGAGCTGTTTTTT. Translated: CASSRVGTTNTGELFF. Using reference TRBV7-9 and TRBJ2-2 for the parts outside the CDR3, the full variable domain is DTGVSQNPRHKITKRGQNVTFRCDPISEHNRLYWYRQTLGQGPEFLTYFQNEAQLEKSRLLSDRFSAERPKGSFSTLEIQRTEQGDSAMYLCASSRVGTTNTGELFFGEGSRLTVL.

This clonotype was detected many times. The chain carries TRBV27 and TRBJ1-1; D perhaps matches TRBD1 (6 bases). Germline values: CDR1 MNHEY, CDR2 SMNVEV (reference sequence). V lost 1 base and J lost 0, with 9 bases in between. The length of the CDR3 is 15 residues. The CDR3 bases are TGTGCCAGCAGTTTATTCGGGGGCCTGAACACTGAAGCTTTCTTT. It encodes CASSLFGGLNTEAFF.

This clonotype was observed a few times. The V gene is TRBV7-3, the J gene TRBJ2-5, with 10 bases fitting TRBD1. CDR1 is SGHTA and CDR2 is FQGTGA in the germline V gene. V shed 1 base, J shed 2 bases, and the junction held 7 bases outside the gene matches. This CDR3 comprises 17 residues. CDR3 region: CASSLMGQGSYQETQYF. CDR3 coding DNA: TGTGCCAGCAGCTTAATGGGACAGGGGAGCTATCAAGAGACCCAGTACTTC. Full variable domain (remainder filled in from reference TRBV7-3 and TRBJ2-5): GAGVSQTPSNKVTEKGKYVELRCDPISGHTALYWYRQSLGQGPEFLIYFQGTGAADDSGLPNDRFFAVRPEGSVSTLKIQRTERGDSAVYLCASSLMGQGSYQETQYFGPGTRLLVL.

The chain recombines TRBV3-1 with TRBJ2-4; 14 bases align to TRBD2. The junction had 6 bases not matched to a gene; V was cut back by 3 bases and J by 8 bases. The CDR3 is made up of 16 amino acids. Per the germline V gene, CDR1 is LGHDT and CDR2 is YNNKEL (reference sequence). CDR3 coding DNA: TGTGCCAGCAGCCACTTACGACTAGCGGGAGGGGACATTCAGTACTTC. Amino acid sequence: CASSHLRLAGGDIQYF.

The chain joins TRBV28 to TRBJ2-7, with 9 bases aligning to TRBD2. There are 16 residues in the CDR3. From germline, CDR1 is MDHEN and CDR2 SYDVKM. Trimming took 5 bases from V and 5 from J; bases not matched to a gene: 13. CDR3 DNA sequence: TGTGCCAGCAGTGCGGGAACCGGGACTAGCAAAAACGAGCAGTACTTC. Its protein is CASSAGTGTSKNEQYF.

This chain uses TRBV7-3 with TRBJ2-6; D may correspond to TRBD1 or TRBD2 (5 bases each). The CDR3 extends over 15 amino acids. CDR1 is SGHTA and CDR2 is FQGTGA in the germline V gene. The V end lost 4 bases, the J end lost 4 bases, and 11 bases lay between the germline ends. CDR3 loop: CASSSYGAGANVLTF. DNA of the CDR3: TGTGCCAGCAGCTCATACGGGGCCGGGGCCAACGTCCTGACTTTC.

The sample holds many counts of this clonotype. The chain uses TRBV20-1 and TRBJ2-7, with D perhaps matching TRBD1 or TRBD2 (6 bases each). The germline V and J ends were trimmed by 3 bases and 5 bases, with 14 bases remaining between them. This CDR3 has 13 amino acids. Germline loops: CDR1 DFQATT, CDR2 SNEGSKA (reference sequence). DNA of the CDR3: TGCAGTGCTAGGGCTTTGGGGGGCGACGAGCAGTACTTC. Protein: CSARALGGDEQYF.

This chain links TRBV18 with TRBJ2-5; D is possibly TRBD1 (5 bases). V was clipped by 3 bases and J by 5 bases, with 13 bases between them. This CDR3 spans 14 amino acids. CDR1 and CDR2 (germline): KGHSH, LQKENI. The chain's CDR3 is CASSPPARVETQYF. DNA of the CDR3: TGTGCCAGCTCACCCCCCGCCAGGGTTGAGACCCAGTACTTC.

This clonotype was seen ten or more times. V usage is TRBV10-3 and J usage is TRBJ1-1; 8 bases are a match to TRBD1. The CDR3 contains 15 residues. Germline V gives CDR1 ENHRY, CDR2 SYGVKD. The trim removed 5 bases at V and 3 bases at J, leaving 8 bases unmatched. The CDR3 protein is CAISRQGAGDTEAFF. CDR3 nucleotides: TGTGCCATCAGTAGGCAGGGGGCAGGGGACACTGAAGCTTTCTTT.

This clonotype has a count of ten or more. The rearrangement joins TRBV20-1 to TRBJ2-7; TRBD2 might be the D (5 bases). This CDR3 has 15 amino acids. V was trimmed by 1 base and J by 6 bases, leaving 19 bases between them. Germline V gene lookup returns CDR1 DFQATT and CDR2 SNEGSKA (reference sequence). The CDR3 spells CSARGGMGSLGEQYF. CDR3 in DNA: TGCAGTGCTAGAGGAGGGATGGGCAGCCTGGGCGAGCAGTACTTC.

This clonotype was seen a few times. J is TRBJ2-1 and V is TRBV6-1; perhaps TRBD1 as D (6 bases). The germline CDR1 and CDR2 sequences are MNHNS and SASEGT. V lost 5 bases and J lost 7, with 15 bases in between. This CDR3 region has 14 residues. CDR3 loop: CASSFGQLWNEQFF. The DNA for the CDR3 is TGTGCCAGCAGTTTCGGACAGCTTTGGAATGAGCAGTTCTTC.